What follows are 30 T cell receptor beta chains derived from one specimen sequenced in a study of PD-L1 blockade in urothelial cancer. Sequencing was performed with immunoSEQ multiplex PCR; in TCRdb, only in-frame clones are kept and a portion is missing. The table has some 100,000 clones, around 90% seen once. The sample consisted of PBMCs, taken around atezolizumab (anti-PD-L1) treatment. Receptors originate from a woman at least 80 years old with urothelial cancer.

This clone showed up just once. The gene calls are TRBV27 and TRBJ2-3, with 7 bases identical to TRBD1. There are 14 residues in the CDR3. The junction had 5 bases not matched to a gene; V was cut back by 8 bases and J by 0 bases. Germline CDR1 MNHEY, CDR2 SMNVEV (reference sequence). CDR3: CASRTGQSTDTQYF. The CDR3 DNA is TGTGCCAGCCGGACAGGCCAAAGCACAGATACGCAGTATTTT.

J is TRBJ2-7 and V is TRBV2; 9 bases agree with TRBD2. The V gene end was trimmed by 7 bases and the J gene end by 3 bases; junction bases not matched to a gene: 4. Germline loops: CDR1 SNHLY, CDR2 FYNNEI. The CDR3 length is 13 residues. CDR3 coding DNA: TGTGCCAGCACTTCGACTAGCGGCTACGAGCAGTACTTC. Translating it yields CASTSTSGYEQYF. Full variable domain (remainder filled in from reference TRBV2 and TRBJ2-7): EPEVTQTPSHQVTQMGQEVILRCVPISNHLYFYWYRQILGQKVEFLVSFYNNEISEKSEIFDDQFSVERPDGSNFTLKIRSTKLEDSAMYFCASTSTSGYEQYFGPGTRLTVT.

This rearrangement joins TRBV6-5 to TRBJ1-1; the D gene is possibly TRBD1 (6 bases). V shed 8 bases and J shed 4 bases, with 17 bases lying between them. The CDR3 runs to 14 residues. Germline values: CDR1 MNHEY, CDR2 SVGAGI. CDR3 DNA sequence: TGTGCCAGCTCTATTACAGGGTTGGGCACTGAAGCTTTCTTT. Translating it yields CASSITGLGTEAFF.

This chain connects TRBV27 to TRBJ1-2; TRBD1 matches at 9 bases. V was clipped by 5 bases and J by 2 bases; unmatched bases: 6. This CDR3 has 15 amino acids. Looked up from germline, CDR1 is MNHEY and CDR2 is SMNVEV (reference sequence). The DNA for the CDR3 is TGTGCCAGCAGTAAAACGGGACAGGGCAACTATGGCTACACCTTC. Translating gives CASSKTGQGNYGYTF.

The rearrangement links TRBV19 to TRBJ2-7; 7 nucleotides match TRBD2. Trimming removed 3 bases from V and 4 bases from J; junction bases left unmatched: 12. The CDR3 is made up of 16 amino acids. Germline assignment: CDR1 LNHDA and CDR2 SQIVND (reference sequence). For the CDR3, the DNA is TGTGCCAGTAGTATGGACTCTACGGGACTAAATTACGAGCAGTACTTC. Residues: CASSMDSTGLNYEQYF.

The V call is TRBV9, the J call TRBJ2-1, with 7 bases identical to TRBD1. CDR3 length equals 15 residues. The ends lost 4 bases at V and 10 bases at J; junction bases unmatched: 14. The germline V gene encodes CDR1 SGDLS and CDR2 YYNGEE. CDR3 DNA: TGTGCCAGCAGCCATACGATGACAGGGCTAGGAGAGCAGTTCTTC. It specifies CASSHTMTGLGEQFF.

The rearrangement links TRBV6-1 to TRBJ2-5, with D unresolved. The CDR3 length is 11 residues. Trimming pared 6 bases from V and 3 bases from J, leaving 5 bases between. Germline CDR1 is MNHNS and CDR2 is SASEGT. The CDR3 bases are TGTGCCAGCAGCCCAAAAGAGACCCAGTACTTC. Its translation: CASSPKETQYF.

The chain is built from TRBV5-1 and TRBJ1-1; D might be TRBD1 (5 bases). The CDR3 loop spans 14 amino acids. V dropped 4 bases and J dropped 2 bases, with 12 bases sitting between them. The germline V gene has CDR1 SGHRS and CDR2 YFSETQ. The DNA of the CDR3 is TGCGCCAGCAGCGGGCAGGGTTCCAACACTGAAGCTTTCTTT. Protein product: CASSGQGSNTEAFF.

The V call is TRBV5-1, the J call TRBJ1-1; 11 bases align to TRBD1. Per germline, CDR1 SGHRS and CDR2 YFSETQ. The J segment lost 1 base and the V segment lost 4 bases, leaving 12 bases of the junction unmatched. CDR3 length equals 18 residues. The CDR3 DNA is TGCGCCAGCAGCCCATTCGGACAGGGGGCGAATAGGAACACTGAAGCTTTCTTT. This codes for CASSPFGQGANRNTEAFF.

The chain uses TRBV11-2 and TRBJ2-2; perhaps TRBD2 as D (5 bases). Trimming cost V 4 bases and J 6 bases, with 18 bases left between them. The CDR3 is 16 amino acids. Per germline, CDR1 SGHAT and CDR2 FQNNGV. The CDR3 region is CASSYTLLAQAGELFF. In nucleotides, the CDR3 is TGTGCCAGCAGCTATACTCTCCTAGCCCAGGCCGGGGAGCTGTTTTTT.

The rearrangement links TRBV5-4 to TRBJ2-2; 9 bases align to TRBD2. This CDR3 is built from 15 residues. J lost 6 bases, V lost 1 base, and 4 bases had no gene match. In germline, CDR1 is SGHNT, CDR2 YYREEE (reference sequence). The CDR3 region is CASSLLAGAAGELFF. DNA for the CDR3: TGTGCCAGCAGCTTGTTAGCGGGAGCAGCCGGGGAGCTGTTTTTT.

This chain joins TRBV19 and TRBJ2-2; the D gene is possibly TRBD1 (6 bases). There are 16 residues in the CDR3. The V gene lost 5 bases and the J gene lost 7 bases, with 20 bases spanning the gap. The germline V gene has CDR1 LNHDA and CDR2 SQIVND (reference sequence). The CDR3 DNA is TGTGCCAGTAGTCCCCGAGGACAGCCGTTCCGCGGGGAGCTGTTTTTT. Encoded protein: CASSPRGQPFRGELFF. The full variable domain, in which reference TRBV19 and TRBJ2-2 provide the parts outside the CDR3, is DGGITQSPKYLFRKEGQNVTLSCEQNLNHDAMYWYRQDPGQGLRLIYYSQIVNDFQKGDIAEGYSVSREKKESFPLTVTSAQKNPTAFYLCASSPRGQPFRGELFFGEGSRLTVL.

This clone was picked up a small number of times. The CDR3 region has the DNA TGTGCCAGCAGTTTCCGGACAGGGGTGGTTGCCATATATTTT. It specifies CASSFRTGVVAIYF. V usage is TRBV28 and J usage is TRBJ1-3, with TRBD1 identical over 9 bases. The CDR3 loop spans 14 amino acids. The germline V gene has CDR1 MDHEN and CDR2 SYDVKM. The V segment lost 3 bases and the J segment 11 bases; nucleotides outside the gene matches: 8.

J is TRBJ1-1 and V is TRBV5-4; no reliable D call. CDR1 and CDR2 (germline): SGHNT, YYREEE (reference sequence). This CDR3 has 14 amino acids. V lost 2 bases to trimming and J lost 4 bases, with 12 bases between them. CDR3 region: CASSFEEGVTEAFF. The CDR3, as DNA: TGTGCCAGCAGCTTCGAGGAGGGCGTCACTGAAGCTTTCTTT.

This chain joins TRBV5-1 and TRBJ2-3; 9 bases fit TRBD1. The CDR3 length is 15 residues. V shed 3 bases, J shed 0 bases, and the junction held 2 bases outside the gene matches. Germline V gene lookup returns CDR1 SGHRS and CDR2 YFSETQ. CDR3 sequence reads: CASSWTGASTDTQYF. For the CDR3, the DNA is TGCGCCAGCAGCTGGACAGGGGCGAGCACAGATACGCAGTATTTT.

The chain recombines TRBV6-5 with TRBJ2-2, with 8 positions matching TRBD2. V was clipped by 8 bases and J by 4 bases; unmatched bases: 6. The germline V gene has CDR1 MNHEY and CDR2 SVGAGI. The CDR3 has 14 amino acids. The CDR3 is CASQGLETTGELFF. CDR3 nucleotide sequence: TGTGCCAGCCAGGGACTAGAGACCACCGGGGAGCTGTTTTTT.

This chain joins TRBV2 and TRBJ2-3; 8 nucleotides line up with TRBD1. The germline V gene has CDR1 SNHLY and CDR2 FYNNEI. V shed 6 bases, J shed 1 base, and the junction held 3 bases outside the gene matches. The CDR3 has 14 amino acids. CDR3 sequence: CASSPGQGTDTQYF. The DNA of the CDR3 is TGTGCCAGCAGCCCGGGACAGGGCACAGATACGCAGTATTTT. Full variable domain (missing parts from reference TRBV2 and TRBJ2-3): EPEVTQTPSHQVTQMGQEVILRCVPISNHLYFYWYRQILGQKVEFLVSFYNNEISEKSEIFDDQFSVERPDGSNFTLKIRSTKLEDSAMYFCASSPGQGTDTQYFGPGTRLTVL.

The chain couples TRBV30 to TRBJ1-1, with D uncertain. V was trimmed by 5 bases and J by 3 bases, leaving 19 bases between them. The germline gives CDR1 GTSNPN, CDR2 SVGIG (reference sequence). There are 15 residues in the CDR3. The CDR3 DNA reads TGTGCCTGGGACCGACAAAGATCCGGATACACTGAAGCTTTCTTT. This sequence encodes CAWDRQRSGYTEAFF. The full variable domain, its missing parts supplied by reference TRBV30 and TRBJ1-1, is SQTIHQWPATLVQPVGSPLSLECTVEGTSNPNLYWYRQAAGRGLQLLFYSVGIGQISSEVPQNLSASRPQDRQFILSSKKLLLSDSGFYLCAWDRQRSGYTEAFFGQGTRLTVV.

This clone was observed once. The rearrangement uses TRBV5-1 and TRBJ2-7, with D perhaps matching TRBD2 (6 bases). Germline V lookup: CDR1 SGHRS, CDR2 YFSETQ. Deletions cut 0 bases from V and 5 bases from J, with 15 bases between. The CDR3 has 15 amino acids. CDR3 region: CASSLDPAPGDEQYF. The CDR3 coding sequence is TGCGCCAGCAGCTTGGACCCCGCTCCGGGGGACGAGCAGTACTTC.

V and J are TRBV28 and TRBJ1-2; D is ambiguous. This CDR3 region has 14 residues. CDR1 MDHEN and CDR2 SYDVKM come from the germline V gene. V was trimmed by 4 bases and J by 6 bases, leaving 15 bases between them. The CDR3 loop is CASSWEPKRDGYTF. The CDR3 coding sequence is TGTGCCAGCAGTTGGGAACCCAAGAGGGATGGCTACACCTTC.

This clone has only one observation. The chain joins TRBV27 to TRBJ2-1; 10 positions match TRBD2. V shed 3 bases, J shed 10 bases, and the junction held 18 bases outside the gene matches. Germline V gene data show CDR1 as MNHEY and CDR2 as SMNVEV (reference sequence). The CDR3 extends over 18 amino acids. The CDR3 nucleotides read TGTGCCAGCAGTTTGCCTCGGCCCGGACTAGCGGAGGGAAGGGAGCAGTTCTTC. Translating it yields CASSLPRPGLAEGREQFF.

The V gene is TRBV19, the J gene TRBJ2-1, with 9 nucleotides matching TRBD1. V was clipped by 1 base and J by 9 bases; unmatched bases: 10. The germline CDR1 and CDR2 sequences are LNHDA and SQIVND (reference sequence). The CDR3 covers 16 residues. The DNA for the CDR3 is TGTGCCAGTAGTATAGGGACCCGGGGACAGGGAGCTGAGCAGTTCTTC. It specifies CASSIGTRGQGAEQFF.

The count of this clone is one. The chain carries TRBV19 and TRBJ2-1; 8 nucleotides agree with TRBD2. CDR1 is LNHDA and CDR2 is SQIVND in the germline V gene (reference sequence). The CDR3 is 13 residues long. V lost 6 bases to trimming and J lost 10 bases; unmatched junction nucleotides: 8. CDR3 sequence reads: CASRVRTSSEQFF. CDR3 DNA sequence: TGTGCCAGTAGGGTCCGGACTAGCAGCGAGCAGTTCTTC. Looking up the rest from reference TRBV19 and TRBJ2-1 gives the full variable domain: DGGITQSPKYLFRKEGQNVTLSCEQNLNHDAMYWYRQDPGQGLRLIYYSQIVNDFQKGDIAEGYSVSREKKESFPLTVTSAQKNPTAFYLCASRVRTSSEQFFGPGTRLTVL.

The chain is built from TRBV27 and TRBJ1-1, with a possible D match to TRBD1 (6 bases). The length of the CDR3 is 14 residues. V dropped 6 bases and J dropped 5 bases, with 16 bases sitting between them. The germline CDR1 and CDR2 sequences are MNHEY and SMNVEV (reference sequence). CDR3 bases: TGTGCCAGCAGCAAGACAGGAGTAAGGACTGAAGCTTTCTTT. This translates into CASSKTGVRTEAFF.

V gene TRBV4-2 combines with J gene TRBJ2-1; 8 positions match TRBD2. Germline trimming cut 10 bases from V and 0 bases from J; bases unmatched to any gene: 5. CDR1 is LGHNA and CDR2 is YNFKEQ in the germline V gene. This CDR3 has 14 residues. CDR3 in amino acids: CATKAGDSYNEQFF. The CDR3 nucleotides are TGTGCCACCAAAGCGGGGGACTCCTACAATGAGCAGTTCTTC.

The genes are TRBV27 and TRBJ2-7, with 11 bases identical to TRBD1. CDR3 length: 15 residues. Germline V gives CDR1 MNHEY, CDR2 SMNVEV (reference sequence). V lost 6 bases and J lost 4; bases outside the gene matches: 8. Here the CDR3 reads CASSIRTGGNYEQYF. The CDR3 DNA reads TGTGCCAGCAGCATTCGGACAGGGGGCAATTACGAGCAGTACTTC.

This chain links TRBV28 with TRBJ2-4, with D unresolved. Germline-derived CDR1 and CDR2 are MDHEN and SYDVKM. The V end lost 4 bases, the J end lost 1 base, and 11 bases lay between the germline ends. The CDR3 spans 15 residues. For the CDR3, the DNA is TGTGCCAGCAGTTCGTCTGCCGGGGCCAAAAACATTCAGTACTTC. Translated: CASSSSAGAKNIQYF.

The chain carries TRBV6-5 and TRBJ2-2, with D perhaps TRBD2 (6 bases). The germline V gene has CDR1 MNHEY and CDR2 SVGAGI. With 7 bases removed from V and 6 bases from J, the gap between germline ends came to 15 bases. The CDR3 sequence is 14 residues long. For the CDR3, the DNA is TGTGCCAGCAACACGGGAGCGGCGGCCGGGGAGCTGTTTTTT. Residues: CASNTGAAAGELFF.

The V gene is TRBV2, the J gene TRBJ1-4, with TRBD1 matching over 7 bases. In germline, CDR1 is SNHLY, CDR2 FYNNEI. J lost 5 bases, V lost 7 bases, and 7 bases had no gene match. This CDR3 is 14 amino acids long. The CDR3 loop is CASTGQVFNEKLFF. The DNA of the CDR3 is TGTGCCAGCACTGGACAGGTTTTCAATGAAAAACTGTTTTTT.

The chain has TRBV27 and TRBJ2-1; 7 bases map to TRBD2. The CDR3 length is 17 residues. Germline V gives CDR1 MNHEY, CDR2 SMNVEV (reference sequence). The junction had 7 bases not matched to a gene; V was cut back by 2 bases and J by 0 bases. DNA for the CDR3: TGTGCCAGCAGTTTAATCGGCGGGAGCCCCTCCTACAATGAGCAGTTCTTC. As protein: CASSLIGGSPSYNEQFF.